The rows below give T cell receptor beta chains drawn from one sample of a study of metastatic and nonmetastatic thyroid tumors. TCRdb reanalyzed the PCR reads via MiXCR. The sample comprises around 15,000 clones, 25% to 30% of which are singletons, and about 50% rests with the top ten. The sample comprised tumor tissue. The receptors here all came from a male donor with papillary thyroid cancer or a benign thyroid nodule (not recorded which). Some clones in this sample may be carry-over from other donors' samples. Both conserved end residues are part of each CDR3. The D gene is left open where the match is weak. Clone size is shown for a subset of rows, as once, few, many or a class of expanded clone.

J gene: TRBJ1-6; D gene: -; clone size: many; V gene: TRBV5-1; CDR3 protein: CASSLLDNSPLHF; CDR3 DNA: TGCGCCAGCAGCTTGTTGGATAATTCACCCCTCCACTTT
J gene: TRBJ1-3; D gene: -; clone size: -; V gene: TRBV12-3/TRBV12-4; CDR3 protein: CASSMGSVIGTANTIYF; CDR3 DNA: TGTGCCAGCAGTATGGGCAGTGTGATAGGTACTGCAAACACCATATATTTT
J gene: TRBJ1-5; D gene: -; clone size: -; V gene: TRBV6-4; CDR3 protein: CASSDLGRESYYSNQPQNF; CDR3 DNA: TGTGCCAGCAGTGACTTAGGTCGGGAATCCTATTATAGCAATCAGCCCCAGAATTTT
J gene: TRBJ1-1; D gene: -; clone size: many; V gene: TRBV19; CDR3 protein: CASSISGRGTEAFF; CDR3 DNA: TGTGCCAGTAGTATATCAGGGCGGGGAACTGAAGCTTTCTTT
J gene: TRBJ1-1; D gene: TRBD1; clone size: many; V gene: TRBV5-1; CDR3 protein: CASQGGDRASEAFF; CDR3 DNA: TGCGCCAGCCAGGGGGGGGACAGGGCTAGTGAAGCTTTCTTT
J gene: TRBJ2-1; D gene: -; clone size: few; V gene: TRBV28; CDR3 protein: CASSARSYNEQFF; CDR3 DNA: TGTGCCAGCAGCGCGCGGTCCTACAATGAGCAGTTCTTC
J gene: TRBJ2-5; D gene: -; clone size: once; V gene: TRBV5-1; CDR3 protein: CASSFGGKVKETQYF; CDR3 DNA: TGCGCCAGCAGCTTTGGAGGGAAGGTTAAAGAGACCCAGTACTTC
J gene: TRBJ2-7; D gene: -; clone size: medium-sized; V gene: TRBV28; CDR3 protein: CASSFNRDEQYF; CDR3 DNA: TGTGCCAGCAGTTTTAATAGGGACGAGCAGTACTTC
J gene: TRBJ1-6; D gene: -; clone size: many; V gene: TRBV5-5; CDR3 protein: CASSLDVRGSSPLHF; CDR3 DNA: TGTGCCAGCAGCTTGGATGTCAGGGGAAGTTCACCCCTCCACTTT
J gene: TRBJ1-2; D gene: -; clone size: -; V gene: TRBV14; CDR3 protein: CASSPNSSPYGYTF; CDR3 DNA: TGTGCCAGCAGCCCAAACTCTAGCCCTTATGGCTACACCTTC
J gene: TRBJ1-1; D gene: -; clone size: many; V gene: TRBV5-4; CDR3 protein: CASNERGAARDTEAFF; CDR3 DNA: TGTGCCAGCAACGAGAGAGGGGCAGCTAGGGACACTGAAGCTTTCTTT
J gene: TRBJ2-2; D gene: -; clone size: -; V gene: TRBV7-7; CDR3 protein: CASSWRSDTWELFF; CDR3 DNA: TGTGCTAGCAGTTGGAGGAGCGATACTTGGGAGCTGTTTTTT
J gene: TRBJ2-3; D gene: TRBD2; clone size: few; V gene: TRBV6-5; CDR3 protein: CASSTSLAADTQYF; CDR3 DNA: TGTGCCAGCAGTACTTCTCTAGCGGCAGATACGCAGTATTTT
J gene: TRBJ2-2; D gene: -; clone size: -; V gene: TRBV7-2; CDR3 protein: CASSLATEPGGELFF; CDR3 DNA: TGTGCCAGCAGCTTAGCGACCGAACCAGGGGGGGAGCTGTTTTTT
J gene: TRBJ1-4; D gene: TRBD1; clone size: few; V gene: TRBV11-2; CDR3 protein: CASSLDPGQDEKLFF; CDR3 DNA: TGTGCCAGCAGCTTAGACCCAGGACAGGATGAAAAACTGTTTTTT
J gene: TRBJ1-1; D gene: TRBD1; clone size: -; V gene: TRBV5-1; CDR3 protein: CASSLLQGLNTEAFF; CDR3 DNA: TGCGCCAGCAGTTTGTTACAGGGGCTGAACACCGAAGCTTTCTTT
J gene: TRBJ2-7; D gene: -; clone size: -; V gene: TRBV20-1; CDR3 protein: CSAKPGLHPYEQYF; CDR3 DNA: TGCAGTGCTAAACCGGGACTTCATCCCTACGAGCAGTACTTC
J gene: TRBJ2-3; D gene: TRBD2; clone size: many; V gene: TRBV27; CDR3 protein: CASSLNGLGVDTQYF; CDR3 DNA: TGTGCCAGCAGTCTGAACGGACTAGGCGTAGATACGCAGTATTTT